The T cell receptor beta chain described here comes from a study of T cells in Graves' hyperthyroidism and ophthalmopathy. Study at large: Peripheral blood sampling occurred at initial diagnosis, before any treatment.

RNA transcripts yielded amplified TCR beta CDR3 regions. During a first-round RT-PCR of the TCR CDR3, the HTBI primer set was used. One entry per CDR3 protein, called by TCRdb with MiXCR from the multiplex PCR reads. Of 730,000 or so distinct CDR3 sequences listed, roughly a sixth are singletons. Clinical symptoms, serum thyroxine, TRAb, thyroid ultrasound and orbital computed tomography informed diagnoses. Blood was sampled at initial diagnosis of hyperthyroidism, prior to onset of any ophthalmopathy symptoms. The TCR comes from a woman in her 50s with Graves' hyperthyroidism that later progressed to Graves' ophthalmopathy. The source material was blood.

The CDR3 DNA follows: TGTGCCAGCAGCGGACAGGGCATTGACTATGGCTACACCTTC. It encodes CASSGQGIDYGYTF. This chain connects TRBV7-9 to TRBJ1-2, with TRBD1 matching 8 bases. The CDR3 contains 14 residues. The germline CDR1 and CDR2 sequences are SEHNR and FQNEAQ (reference sequence). With V trimmed by 5 bases and J by 3 bases, 5 bases remained unmatched.